Presented here are 4 T cell receptor beta chains from one specimen sequenced in a study of blood T cell repertoires in COVID-19. Here immunoSEQ multiplex PCR was the method, and the copy in TCRdb shows in-frame clones only, minus some. This table has around 150,000 clones, roughly 87% appearing once. The sample comprised peripheral blood. The receptors originated from a woman aged 55-75 years with active or convalescent COVID-19.

This clone turned up a few times. V is TRBV19 and J is TRBJ1-5, with 7 positions matching TRBD1. The germline CDR1 and CDR2 sequences are LNHDA and SQIVND (reference sequence). The CDR3 length is 14 residues. V was clipped by 7 bases and J by 2 bases; unmatched bases: 5. The chain's CDR3 is CASKVGQGNQPQHF. The CDR3 DNA sequence: TGTGCCAGTAAGGTTGGACAGGGCAATCAGCCCCAGCATTTT.

The chain has TRBV7-2 and TRBJ2-7; the match to TRBD2 covers 8 bases. V was clipped by 1 base and J by 1 base; unmatched bases: 0. The CDR3 runs 14 residues. Germline assignment: CDR1 SGHTA and CDR2 FQGNSA. As DNA, the CDR3 is TGTGCCAGCAGCTTAGTAGCGGGGTCCTACGAGCAGTACTTC. It translates to CASSLVAGSYEQYF. Full variable domain (rest looked up from reference TRBV7-2 and TRBJ2-7): GAGVSQSPSNKVTEKGKDVELRCDPISGHTALYWYRQSLGQGLEFLIYFQGNSAPDKSGLPSDRFSAERTGGSVSTLTIQRTQQEDSAVYLCASSLVAGSYEQYFGPGTRLTVT.

This rearrangement joins TRBV15 to TRBJ1-4; 8 bases fit TRBD1. This CDR3 spans 15 amino acids. Germline V gene lookup returns CDR1 LNHNV and CDR2 YYDKDF (reference sequence). J gave up 7 bases and V 1 base, and 5 bases lay outside the gene matches. CDR3 residues: CATSRGTGGSEKLFF. Here the CDR3 DNA reads TGTGCCACCAGCAGAGGAACAGGGGGGAGTGAAAAACTGTTTTTT.

The chain carries TRBV6-5 and TRBJ1-4, with 7 nucleotides matching TRBD1. The CDR3 totals 16 residues. Germline values: CDR1 MNHEY, CDR2 SVGAGI. The V segment lost 2 bases and the J segment 4 bases; nucleotides outside the gene matches: 7. In DNA, the CDR3 is TGTGCCAGCAGTTACACTTGGACAGGTTATAATGAAAAACTGTTTTTT. It yields the protein CASSYTWTGYNEKLFF.